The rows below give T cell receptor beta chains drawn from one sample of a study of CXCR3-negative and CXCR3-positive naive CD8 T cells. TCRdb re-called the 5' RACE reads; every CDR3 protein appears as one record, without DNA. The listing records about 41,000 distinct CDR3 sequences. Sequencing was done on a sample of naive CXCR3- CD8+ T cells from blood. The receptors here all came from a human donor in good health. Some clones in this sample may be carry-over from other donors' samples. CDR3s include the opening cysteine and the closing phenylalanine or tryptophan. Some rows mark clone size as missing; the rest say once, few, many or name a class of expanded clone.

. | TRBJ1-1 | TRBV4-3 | CASSPGQGMGTEAFF
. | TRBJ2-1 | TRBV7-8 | CASSLGQPIDEQFF
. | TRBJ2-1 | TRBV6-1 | CASSVETGGYNEQFF
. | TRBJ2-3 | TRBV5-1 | CASSWGQATDTQYF
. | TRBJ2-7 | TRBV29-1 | CSVELGVRGGTYEQYF
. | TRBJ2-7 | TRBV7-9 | CASSLTGSSYEQYF
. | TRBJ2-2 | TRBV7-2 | CASSRRPPGELFF
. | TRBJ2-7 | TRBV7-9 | CASSLVEFEQYF
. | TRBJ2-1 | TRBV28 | CASSYDSYNEQFF
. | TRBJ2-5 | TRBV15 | CATSGARGETQYF
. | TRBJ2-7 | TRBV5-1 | CASGDRAYEQYF
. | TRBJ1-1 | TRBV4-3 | CASSRTGTVMNTEAFF
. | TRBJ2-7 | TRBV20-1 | CSATASGASYEQYF
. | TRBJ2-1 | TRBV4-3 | CASSHLWVSTEQFF
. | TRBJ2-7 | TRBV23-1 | CASSQSPGHRRYF
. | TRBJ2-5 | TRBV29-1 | CSVGDRGYEETQYF
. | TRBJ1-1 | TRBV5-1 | CASSFGQGREAFF
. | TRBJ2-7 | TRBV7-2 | CASSLSVVGGNSYEQYF
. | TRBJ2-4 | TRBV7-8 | CASSLLGIKVDIQYF
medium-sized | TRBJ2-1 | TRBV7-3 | CASSAGLAGVEQFF
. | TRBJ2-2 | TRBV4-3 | CASSLDRGRAGELFF
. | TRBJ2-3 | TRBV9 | CASSVAFGSADTQYF
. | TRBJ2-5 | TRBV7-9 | CASSARLAPQETQYF
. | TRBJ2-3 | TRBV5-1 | CASSRERDLSTDTQYF
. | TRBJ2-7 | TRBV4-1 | CASSLDIQGLSEQYF
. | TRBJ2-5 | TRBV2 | CASKGQETQYF
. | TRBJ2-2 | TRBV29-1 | CSVGGGLTSTGELFF
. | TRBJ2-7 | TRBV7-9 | CASSLRGTYEQYF
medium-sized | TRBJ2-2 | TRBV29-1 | CSVERSGELFF
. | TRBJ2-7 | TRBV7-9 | CASSLEGSSLLEQYF
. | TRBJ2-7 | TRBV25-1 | CASSNKQANTYEQYF
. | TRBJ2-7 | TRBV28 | CASSLTGKEEYF
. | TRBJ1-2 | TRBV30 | CAEGQGVTLYGYTF
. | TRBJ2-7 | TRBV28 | CASSSPGASYEQYF
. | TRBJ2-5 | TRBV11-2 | CASSPRDRDQETQYF
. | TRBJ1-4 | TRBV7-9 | CAGRLGEKLFF